This T cell receptor (beta chain) was recorded in a study of sequential checkpoint blockade in melanoma. The repertoire was sequenced with immunoSEQ multiplex PCR; TCRdb's copy has only in-frame clones and lacks some. The sample contains some 2,900 clones, over 20% of which appear only once. This clone was counted only a few times. Treatment: randomized to nivolumab then ipilimumab (arm A) or the reverse (arm B). V dropped 5 bases and J dropped 5; count of bases not matched to a gene: 5. CDR1 is MDHEN, CDR2 SYDVKM, per germline. The CDR3 covers 14 residues. This TCR was sampled from a human donor with melanoma. The gene calls are TRBV28 and TRBJ1-2; 10 bases map to TRBD1. This specimen consisted of tumor tissue (inferred from file names), obtained from a patient given nivolumab and ipilimumab in sequence. CDR3 coding DNA: TGTGCCAGCAGTCCCGGGACAGGGGCTTATGGCTACACCTTC. Amino acid sequence: CASSPGTGAYGYTF.